The source of this T cell receptor (beta chain) is a study of T-cell reconstitution after alpha-beta-depleted transplantation in children. Preparation of the TCRbeta library was carried out with unique molecular identifiers. TCRdb processed the PCR reads anew with MiXCR; each CDR3 protein has one entry. The sample shows 400,000 to 500,000 distinct CDR3 sequences, about 11% of them seen only once. This clonotype was seen a handful of times. Sequenced here: PBMCs from the stem cell graft donor, sampled from the stem cell graft. The clonotype originates from a human donor who donated a stem cell graft to a child with acute myeloid leukemia.

In nucleotides, the CDR3 is TGTGCCAGCAGCTTGACAGGGGGCGCAGATACGCAGTATTTT. It encodes CASSLTGGADTQYF. The chain is built from TRBV7-2 and TRBJ2-3, with 10 bases fitting TRBD1. V dropped 3 bases and J dropped 4; count of bases not matched to a gene: 1. The CDR3 length is 14 residues. In germline, CDR1 is SGHTA, CDR2 FQGNSA.